These T cell receptor beta chains were read from a single sample in a study of cytomegalovirus exposure and HLA in healthy donors. Assay used: immunoSEQ multiplex PCR; TCRdb lists only in-frame clones, some missing. The table shows roughly 120,000 clones, with roughly 76% occurring only once. The sequenced sample consisted of PBMCs. These receptors originate from a middle-aged man in good health and CMV-seropositive. Both conserved end residues are part of each CDR3. D genes are given only for firm matches. Not every row has a clone size; where given, it reads once, few, many or a size class.

CDR3: CASSSREVVYNEQFF
DNA: TGTGCCAGTAGTTCCAGGGAGGTCGTCTACAATGAGCAGTTCTTC
D: -
V: TRBV19
size: -
J: TRBJ2-1

CDR3: CASSLAESYEQYF
DNA: TGCGCCAGCAGCCTAGCGGAGTCCTACGAGCAGTACTTC
D: -
V: TRBV4-3
size: -
J: TRBJ2-7

CDR3: CASSRDSTGNEQFF
DNA: TGTGCCAGCAGTCGAGACTCTACGGGGAATGAGCAGTTCTTC
D: -
V: TRBV6-6
size: -
J: TRBJ2-1

CDR3: CASRTGGSGANVLTF
DNA: TGTGCCAGCAGGACAGGGGGGTCTGGGGCCAACGTCCTGACTTTC
D: TRBD1
V: TRBV6-5
size: -
J: TRBJ2-6

CDR3: CASSRLGGANYEQYF
DNA: TGTGCCAGCAGCAGGCTCGGGGGGGCTAACTACGAGCAGTACTTC
D: TRBD2
V: TRBV7-9
size: -
J: TRBJ2-7

CDR3: CASSLQGVATNEKLFF
DNA: TGCGCCAGCAGCTTACAGGGAGTTGCAACTAATGAAAAACTGTTTTTT
D: -
V: TRBV5-1
size: -
J: TRBJ1-4

CDR3: CASSFSVRTSGVSTDTQYF
DNA: TGTGCCAGCAGTTTTTCGGTCAGGACTAGCGGGGTTAGCACAGATACGCAGTATTTT
D: TRBD2
V: TRBV28
size: once
J: TRBJ2-3

CDR3: CASGGASRGNSPLHF
DNA: TGTGCCAGCGGGGGGGCCAGCAGGGGTAATTCACCCCTCCACTTT
D: -
V: TRBV6-5
size: -
J: TRBJ1-6

CDR3: CASSLRETQYF
DNA: TGTGCCAGCAGTTTGCGAGAGACCCAGTACTTC
D: -
V: TRBV27
size: -
J: TRBJ2-5

CDR3: CASSPFGGRREETQYF
DNA: TGTGCCAGCAGCCCCTTTGGGGGGAGGAGAGAAGAGACCCAGTACTTC
D: -
V: TRBV7-2
size: -
J: TRBJ2-5

CDR3: CASSSPGGNIQYF
DNA: TGTGCCAGCAGTTCTCCCGGAGGAAACATTCAGTACTTC
D: -
V: TRBV28
size: -
J: TRBJ2-4

CDR3: CASTPGQGQFF
DNA: TGTGCCAGCACCCCGGGACAGGGGCAGTTCTTC
D: TRBD1
V: TRBV7-9
size: -
J: TRBJ2-1

CDR3: CASSQEGQYNSPLHF
DNA: TGCGCCAGCAGCCAAGAAGGACAGTATAATTCACCCCTCCACTTT
D: -
V: TRBV4-1
size: -
J: TRBJ1-6

CDR3: CASSFRNTIYF
DNA: TGTGCCAGCAGCTTTCGGAACACCATATATTTT
D: -
V: TRBV11-3
size: -
J: TRBJ1-3

CDR3: CASSMYRELSYNEQFF
DNA: TGTGCCAGCAGTATGTACCGGGAGTTGTCCTACAATGAGCAGTTCTTC
D: -
V: TRBV28
size: -
J: TRBJ2-1

CDR3: CASSLGGGETQYF
DNA: TGTGCCAGCAGCTTAGGAGGTGGAGAGACCCAGTACTTC
D: -
V: TRBV7-8
size: few
J: TRBJ2-5

CDR3: CASSPTLNRQGNYGYTF
DNA: TGTGCCAGCAGCCCCACCCTAAATAGACAGGGAAACTATGGCTACACCTTC
D: TRBD1
V: TRBV11-2
size: -
J: TRBJ1-2

CDR3: CASSDPGTGDGYTF
DNA: TGCGCCAGCAGCGACCCCGGGACAGGGGATGGCTACACCTTC
D: TRBD1
V: TRBV5-1
size: -
J: TRBJ1-2

CDR3: CSVLHSGREETQYF
DNA: TGCAGCGTCCTCCACTCGGGCAGGGAAGAGACCCAGTACTTC
D: -
V: TRBV29-1
size: -
J: TRBJ2-5

CDR3: CASSLTLAADTQYF
DNA: TGTGCCAGCAGCTTGACGCTAGCGGCAGATACGCAGTATTTT
D: TRBD2
V: TRBV11-3
size: -
J: TRBJ2-3

CDR3: CASSPSREDTIYF
DNA: TGTGCCAGCTCACCTTCCAGGGAGGACACCATATATTTT
D: -
V: TRBV18
size: -
J: TRBJ1-3

CDR3: CSVTLGQVPTGELFF
DNA: TGCAGCGTGACTCTTGGACAGGTGCCCACCGGGGAGCTGTTTTTT
D: TRBD1
V: TRBV29-1
size: once
J: TRBJ2-2

CDR3: CASLLQGVEGGYTF
DNA: TGTGCCAGCCTCTTGCAGGGGGTTGAGGGTGGCTACACCTTC
D: TRBD1
V: TRBV28
size: -
J: TRBJ1-2

CDR3: CASSVHRSDRPGNTIYF
DNA: TGTGCCAGCAGCGTACACAGATCGGACAGGCCTGGAAACACCATATATTTT
D: TRBD1
V: TRBV9
size: -
J: TRBJ1-3

CDR3: CASSLVSARGAYNEQFF
DNA: TGTGCCAGCAGTTTAGTGTCGGCCAGGGGGGCATACAATGAGCAGTTCTTC
D: -
V: TRBV27
size: -
J: TRBJ2-1

CDR3: CASSSGIVTYNEQFF
DNA: TGTGCCAGCAGTAGCGGGATCGTAACCTACAATGAGCAGTTCTTC
D: TRBD2
V: TRBV7-2
size: -
J: TRBJ2-1

CDR3: CASGESRVSTGELFF
DNA: TGTGCCAGCGGAGAATCCAGGGTTTCCACCGGGGAGCTGTTTTTT
D: -
V: TRBV2
size: -
J: TRBJ2-2

CDR3: CSAVQGWGRADTQYF
DNA: TGCAGCGCAGTACAGGGATGGGGTAGGGCAGATACGCAGTATTTT
D: -
V: TRBV29-1
size: -
J: TRBJ2-3

CDR3: CATRKLASNTGELFF
DNA: TGTGCCACCCGTAAACTAGCGTCGAACACCGGGGAGCTGTTTTTT
D: TRBD2
V: TRBV19
size: -
J: TRBJ2-2

CDR3: CARSRRDRAYNEQFF
DNA: TGTGCCAGAAGCCGCCGGGACAGGGCATACAATGAGCAGTTCTTC
D: TRBD1
V: TRBV5-3
size: -
J: TRBJ2-1

CDR3: CASSWRLAGGPEQYF
DNA: TGTGCCAGCAGCTGGCGACTAGCGGGAGGGCCCGAGCAGTACTTC
D: TRBD2
V: TRBV13
size: -
J: TRBJ2-7

CDR3: CASSLEGTDKQFF
DNA: TGTGCCAGCAGCTTAGAGGGGACAGATAAGCAGTTCTTC
D: TRBD1
V: TRBV7-2
size: -
J: TRBJ2-1

CDR3: CASSFVGSYEQYF
DNA: TGTGCCAGCAGTTTCGTCGGGAGTTACGAGCAGTACTTC
D: -
V: TRBV27
size: -
J: TRBJ2-7

CDR3: CASSSRQGKNYGYTF
DNA: TGTGCCAGCAGCTCACGACAGGGAAAGAACTATGGCTACACCTTC
D: TRBD1
V: TRBV11-3
size: few
J: TRBJ1-2

CDR3: CASSVSQGGNSPLHF
DNA: TGTGCCAGCAGCGTAAGCCAGGGAGGCAATTCACCCCTCCACTTT
D: -
V: TRBV9
size: -
J: TRBJ1-6

CDR3: CASSLGTGGRPGETQYF
DNA: TGTGCCAGCAGCTTAGGGACAGGGGGTCGCCCCGGGGAGACCCAGTACTTC
D: TRBD1
V: TRBV5-4
size: -
J: TRBJ2-5

CDR3: CASSELGHWNTEAFF
DNA: TGTGCCAGCAGTGAATTGGGACACTGGAACACTGAAGCTTTCTTT
D: -
V: TRBV2
size: -
J: TRBJ1-1